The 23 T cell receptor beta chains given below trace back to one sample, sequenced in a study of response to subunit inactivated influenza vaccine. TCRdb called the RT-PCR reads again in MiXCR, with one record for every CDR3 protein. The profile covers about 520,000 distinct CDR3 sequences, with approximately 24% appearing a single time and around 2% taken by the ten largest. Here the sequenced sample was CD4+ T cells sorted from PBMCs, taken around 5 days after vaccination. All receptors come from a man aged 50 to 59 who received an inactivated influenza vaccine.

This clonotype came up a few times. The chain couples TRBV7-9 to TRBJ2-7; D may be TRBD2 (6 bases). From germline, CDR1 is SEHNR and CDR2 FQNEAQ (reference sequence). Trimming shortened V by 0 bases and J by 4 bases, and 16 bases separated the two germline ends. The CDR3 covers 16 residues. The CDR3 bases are TGTGCCAGCAGCTTAGCCGCGGGGAGGTCATCGTACGAGCAGTACTTC. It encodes CASSLAAGRSSYEQYF.

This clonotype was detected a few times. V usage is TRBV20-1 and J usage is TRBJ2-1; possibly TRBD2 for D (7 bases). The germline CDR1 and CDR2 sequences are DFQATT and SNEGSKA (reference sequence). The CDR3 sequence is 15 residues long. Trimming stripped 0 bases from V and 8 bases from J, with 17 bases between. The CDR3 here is CSARDFAGARDEQFF. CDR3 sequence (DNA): TGCAGTGCTAGAGATTTTGCGGGGGCAAGGGATGAGCAGTTCTTC.

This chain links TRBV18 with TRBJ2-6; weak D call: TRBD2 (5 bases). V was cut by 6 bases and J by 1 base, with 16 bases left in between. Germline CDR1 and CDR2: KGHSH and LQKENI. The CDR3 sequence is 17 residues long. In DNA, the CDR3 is TGTGCCAGCTCCCCGGCGGGCATCTCGTCTGGGGCCAACGTCCTGACTTTC. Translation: CASSPAGISSGANVLTF. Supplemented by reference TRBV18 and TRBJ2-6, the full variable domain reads NAGVMQNPRHLVRRRGQEARLRCSPMKGHSHVYWYRQLPEEGLKFMVYLQKENIIDESGMPKERFSAEFPKEGPSILRIQQVVRGDSAAYFCASSPAGISSGANVLTFGAGSRLTVL.

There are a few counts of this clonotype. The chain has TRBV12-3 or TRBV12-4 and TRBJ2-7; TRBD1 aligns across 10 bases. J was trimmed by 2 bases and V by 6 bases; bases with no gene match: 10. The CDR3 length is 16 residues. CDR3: CASRSYRDRGPYEQYF. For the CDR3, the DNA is TGTGCCAGCAGGTCCTACCGGGACAGGGGTCCCTACGAGCAGTACTTC.

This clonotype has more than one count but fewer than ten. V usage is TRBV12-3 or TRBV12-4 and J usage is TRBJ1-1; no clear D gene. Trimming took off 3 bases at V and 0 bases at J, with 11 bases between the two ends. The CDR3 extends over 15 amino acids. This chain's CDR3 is CASSFISGLNTEAFF. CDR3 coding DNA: TGTGCCAGCAGTTTTATTAGCGGTTTGAACACTGAAGCTTTCTTT.

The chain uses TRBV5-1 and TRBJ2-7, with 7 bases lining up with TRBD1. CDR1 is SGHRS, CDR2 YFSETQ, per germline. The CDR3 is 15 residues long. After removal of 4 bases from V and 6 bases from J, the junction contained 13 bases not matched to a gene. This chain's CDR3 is CASSRDTTTGREQYF. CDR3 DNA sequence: TGCGCCAGCAGCCGAGACACCACGACAGGGCGCGAGCAGTACTTC.

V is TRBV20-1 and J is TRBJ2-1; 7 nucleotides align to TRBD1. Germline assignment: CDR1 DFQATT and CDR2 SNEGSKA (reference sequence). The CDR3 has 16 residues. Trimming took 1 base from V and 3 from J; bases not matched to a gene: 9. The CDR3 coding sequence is TGCAGTGCTAGAGTTCGCTGGCAGGGGGACTACAATGAGCAGTTCTTC. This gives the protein CSARVRWQGDYNEQFF.

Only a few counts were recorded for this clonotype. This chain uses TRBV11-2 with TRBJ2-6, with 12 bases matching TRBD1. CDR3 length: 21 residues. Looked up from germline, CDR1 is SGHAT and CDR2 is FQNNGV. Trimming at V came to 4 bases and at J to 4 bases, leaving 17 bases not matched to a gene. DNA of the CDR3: TGTGCCAGCAGCTCCTCCTTACGGGACAGGGGGCGAGGATACGGGGCCAACGTCCTGACTTTC. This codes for CASSSSLRDRGRGYGANVLTF.

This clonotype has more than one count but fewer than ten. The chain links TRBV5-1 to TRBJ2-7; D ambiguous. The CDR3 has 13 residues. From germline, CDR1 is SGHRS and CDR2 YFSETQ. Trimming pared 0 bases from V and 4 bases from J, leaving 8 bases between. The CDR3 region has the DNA TGCGCCAGCAGCTTGGAGGTGGAATACGAGCAGTACTTC. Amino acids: CASSLEVEYEQYF.

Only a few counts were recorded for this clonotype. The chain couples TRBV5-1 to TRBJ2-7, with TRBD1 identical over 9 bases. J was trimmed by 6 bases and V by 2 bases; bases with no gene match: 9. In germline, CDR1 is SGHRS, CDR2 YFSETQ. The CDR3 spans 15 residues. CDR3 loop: CASSFSGTGSREQYF. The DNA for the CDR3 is TGCGCCAGCAGCTTTTCCGGGACAGGGTCCCGCGAGCAGTACTTC.

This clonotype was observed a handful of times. CDR3 amino acids: CASSPLPPTGAQETQYF. The CDR3 DNA is TGTGCCAGCTCACCACTACCGCCGACAGGGGCACAAGAGACCCAGTACTTC. The rearrangement uses TRBV18 and TRBJ2-5, with TRBD1 matching 8 bases. After removal of 1 base from V and 2 bases from J, the junction contained 9 bases not matched to a gene. From germline, CDR1 is KGHSH and CDR2 LQKENI. The CDR3 is 17 amino acids.

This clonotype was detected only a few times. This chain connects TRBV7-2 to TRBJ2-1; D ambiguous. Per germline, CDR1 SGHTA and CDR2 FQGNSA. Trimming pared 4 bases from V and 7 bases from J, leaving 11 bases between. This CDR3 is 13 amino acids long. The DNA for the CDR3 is TGTGCCAGCAGCTCCCAGAGTTGGAATGAGCAGTTCTTC. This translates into CASSSQSWNEQFF.

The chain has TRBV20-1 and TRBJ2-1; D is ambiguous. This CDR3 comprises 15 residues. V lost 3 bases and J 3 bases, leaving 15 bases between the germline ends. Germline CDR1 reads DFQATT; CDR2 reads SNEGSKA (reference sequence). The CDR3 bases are TGCAGTGCTAGGGGTATCTCTCTCCTCTACAATGAGCAGTTCTTC. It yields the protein CSARGISLLYNEQFF.

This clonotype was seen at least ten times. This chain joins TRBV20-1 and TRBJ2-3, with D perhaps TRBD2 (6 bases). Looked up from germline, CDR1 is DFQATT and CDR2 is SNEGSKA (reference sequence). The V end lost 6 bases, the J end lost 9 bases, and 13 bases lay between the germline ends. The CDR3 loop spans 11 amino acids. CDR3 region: CSAVLATTQYF. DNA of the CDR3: TGCAGTGCCGTACTAGCCACGACGCAGTATTTT.

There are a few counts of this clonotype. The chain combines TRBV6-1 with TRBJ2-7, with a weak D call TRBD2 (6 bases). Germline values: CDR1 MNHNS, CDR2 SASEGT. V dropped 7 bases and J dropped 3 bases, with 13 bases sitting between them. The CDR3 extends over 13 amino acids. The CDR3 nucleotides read TGTGCCAGCATGAGGGCGGGGTACTACGAGCAGTACTTC. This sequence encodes CASMRAGYYEQYF.

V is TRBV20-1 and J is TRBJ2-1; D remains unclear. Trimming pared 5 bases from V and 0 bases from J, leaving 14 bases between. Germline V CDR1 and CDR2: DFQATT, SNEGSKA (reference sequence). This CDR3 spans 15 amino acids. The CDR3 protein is CSAGKRVLSYNEQFF. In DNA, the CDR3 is TGCAGTGCTGGAAAGCGAGTTCTCTCCTACAATGAGCAGTTCTTC.

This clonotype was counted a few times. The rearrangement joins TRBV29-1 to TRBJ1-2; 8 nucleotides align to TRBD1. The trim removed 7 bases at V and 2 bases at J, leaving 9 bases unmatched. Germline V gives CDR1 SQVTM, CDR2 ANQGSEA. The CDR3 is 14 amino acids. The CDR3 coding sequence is TGCAGCGCCCAACGACGACAGGGGAACTATGGCTACACCTTC. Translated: CSAQRRQGNYGYTF.

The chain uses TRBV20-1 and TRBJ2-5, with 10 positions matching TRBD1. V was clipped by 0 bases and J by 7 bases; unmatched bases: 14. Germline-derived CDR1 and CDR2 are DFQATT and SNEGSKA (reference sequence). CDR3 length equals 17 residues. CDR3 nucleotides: TGCAGTGCTAGAGAAGACACGGACAGGGGGGTCGTCAGGACCCAGTACTTC. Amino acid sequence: CSAREDTDRGVVRTQYF.

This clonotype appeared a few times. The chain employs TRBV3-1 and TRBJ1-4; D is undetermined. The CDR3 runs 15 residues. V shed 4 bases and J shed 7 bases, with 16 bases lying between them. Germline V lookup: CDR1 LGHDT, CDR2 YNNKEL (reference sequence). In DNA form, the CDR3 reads TGTGCCAGCAGCCCCGGGCGGCATTTCAGTGAAAAACTGTTTTTT. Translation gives CASSPGRHFSEKLFF.

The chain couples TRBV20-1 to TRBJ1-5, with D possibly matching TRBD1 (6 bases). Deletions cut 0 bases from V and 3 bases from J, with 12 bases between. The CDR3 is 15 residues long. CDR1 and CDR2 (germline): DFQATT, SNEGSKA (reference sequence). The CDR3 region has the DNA TGCAGTGCTAGAGATGGCGGACAGTACAATCAGCCCCAGCATTTT. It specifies CSARDGGQYNQPQHF.

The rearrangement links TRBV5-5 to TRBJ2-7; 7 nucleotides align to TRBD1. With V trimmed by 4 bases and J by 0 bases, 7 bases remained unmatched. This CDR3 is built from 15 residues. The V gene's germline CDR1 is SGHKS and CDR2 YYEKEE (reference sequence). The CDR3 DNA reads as TGTGCCAGCAGCAAAGGACAGGTTAGCTCCTACGAGCAGTACTTC. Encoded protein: CASSKGQVSSYEQYF.

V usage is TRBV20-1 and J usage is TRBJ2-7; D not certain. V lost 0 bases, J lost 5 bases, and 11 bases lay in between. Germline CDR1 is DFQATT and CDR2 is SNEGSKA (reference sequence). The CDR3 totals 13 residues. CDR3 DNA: TGCAGTGCTAGAGATCTGGGGAAGCACGAGCAGTACTTC. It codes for CSARDLGKHEQYF.

For the CDR3, the DNA is TGTGCCAGCAGCCCCAAAGGGGGGCGGGAGACCCAGTACTTC. Its translation: CASSPKGGRETQYF. J is TRBJ2-5 and V is TRBV5-5, with D perhaps being TRBD1 or TRBD2 (6 bases each). Trimming took 4 bases from V and 5 from J, leaving 15 bases between them. Germline V gene lookup returns CDR1 SGHKS and CDR2 YYEKEE (reference sequence). The CDR3 length is 14 residues.